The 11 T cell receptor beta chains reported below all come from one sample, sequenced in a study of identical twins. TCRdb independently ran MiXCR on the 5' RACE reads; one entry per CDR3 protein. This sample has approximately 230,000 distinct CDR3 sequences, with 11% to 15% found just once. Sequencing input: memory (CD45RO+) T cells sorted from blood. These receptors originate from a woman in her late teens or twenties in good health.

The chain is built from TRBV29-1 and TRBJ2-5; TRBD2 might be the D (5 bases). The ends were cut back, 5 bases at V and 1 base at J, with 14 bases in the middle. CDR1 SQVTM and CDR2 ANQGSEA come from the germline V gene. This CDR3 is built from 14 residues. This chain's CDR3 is CSVSRGGRQETQYF. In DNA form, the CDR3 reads TGCAGCGTTTCCCGTGGAGGCCGCCAAGAGACCCAGTACTTC.

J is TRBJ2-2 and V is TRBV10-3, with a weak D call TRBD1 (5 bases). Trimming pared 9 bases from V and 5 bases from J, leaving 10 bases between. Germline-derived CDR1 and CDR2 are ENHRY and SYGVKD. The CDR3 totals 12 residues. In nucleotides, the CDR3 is TGTGCCATTTCAGGGTCAACCGGGGAGCTGTTTTTT. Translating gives CAISGSTGELFF.

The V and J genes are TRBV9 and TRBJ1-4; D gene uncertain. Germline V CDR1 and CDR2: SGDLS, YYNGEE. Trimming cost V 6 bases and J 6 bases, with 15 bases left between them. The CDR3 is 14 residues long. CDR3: CASKGPTQDEKLFF. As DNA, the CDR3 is TGTGCCAGCAAAGGGCCTACTCAGGATGAAAAACTGTTTTTT.

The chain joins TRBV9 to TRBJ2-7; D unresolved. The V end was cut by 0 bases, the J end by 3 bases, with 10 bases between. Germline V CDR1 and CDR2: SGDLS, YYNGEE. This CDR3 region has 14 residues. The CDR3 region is CASSVEPHSYEQYF. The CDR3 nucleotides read TGTGCCAGCAGCGTAGAACCTCATAGCTACGAGCAGTACTTC.

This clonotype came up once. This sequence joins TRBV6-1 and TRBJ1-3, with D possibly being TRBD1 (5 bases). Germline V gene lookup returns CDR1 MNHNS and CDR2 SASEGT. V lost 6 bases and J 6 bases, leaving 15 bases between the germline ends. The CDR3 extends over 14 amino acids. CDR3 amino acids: CASRDRGGTNTIYF. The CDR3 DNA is TGTGCCAGCAGGGATCGGGGCGGAACAAACACCATATATTTT.

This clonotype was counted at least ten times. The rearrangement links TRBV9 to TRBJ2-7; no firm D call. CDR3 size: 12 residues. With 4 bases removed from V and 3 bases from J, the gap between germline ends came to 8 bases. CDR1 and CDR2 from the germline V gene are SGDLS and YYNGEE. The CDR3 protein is CASSRHDYEQYF. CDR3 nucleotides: TGTGCCAGCAGCCGTCACGACTACGAGCAGTACTTC.

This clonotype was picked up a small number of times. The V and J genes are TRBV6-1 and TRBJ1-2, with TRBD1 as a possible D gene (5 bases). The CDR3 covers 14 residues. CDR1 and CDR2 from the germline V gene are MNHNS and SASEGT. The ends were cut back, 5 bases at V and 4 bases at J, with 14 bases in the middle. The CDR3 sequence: CASSPRGRTYGYTF. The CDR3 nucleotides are TGTGCCAGCAGTCCTCGGGGCAGAACCTATGGCTACACCTTC.

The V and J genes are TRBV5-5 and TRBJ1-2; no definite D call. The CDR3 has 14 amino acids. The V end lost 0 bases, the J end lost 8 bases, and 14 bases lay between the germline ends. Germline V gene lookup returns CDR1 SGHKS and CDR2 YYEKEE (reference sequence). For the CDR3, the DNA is TGTGCCAGCAGCTTGGTGGAGATCTCTCGGGGCTACACCTTC. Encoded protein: CASSLVEISRGYTF.

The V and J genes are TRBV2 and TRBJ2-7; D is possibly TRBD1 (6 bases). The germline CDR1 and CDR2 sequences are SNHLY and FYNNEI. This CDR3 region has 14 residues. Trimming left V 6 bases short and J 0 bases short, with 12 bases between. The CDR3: CASSRQESSYEQYF. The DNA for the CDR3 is TGTGCCAGCAGCAGACAGGAGAGCTCCTACGAGCAGTACTTC.

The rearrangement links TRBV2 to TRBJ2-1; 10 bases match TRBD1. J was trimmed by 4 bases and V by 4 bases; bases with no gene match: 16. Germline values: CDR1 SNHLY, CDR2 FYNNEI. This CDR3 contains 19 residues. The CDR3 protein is CASSGIPGQGTSWYNEQFF. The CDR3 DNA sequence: TGTGCCAGCAGTGGAATTCCGGGACAGGGGACATCCTGGTACAATGAGCAGTTCTTC.

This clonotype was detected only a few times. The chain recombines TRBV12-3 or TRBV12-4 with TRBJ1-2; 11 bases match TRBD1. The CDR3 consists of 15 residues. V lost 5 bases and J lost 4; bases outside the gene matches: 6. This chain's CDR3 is CASSPSGTGGYGYTF. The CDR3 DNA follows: TGTGCCAGCAGTCCCTCCGGGACAGGGGGCTATGGCTACACCTTC.